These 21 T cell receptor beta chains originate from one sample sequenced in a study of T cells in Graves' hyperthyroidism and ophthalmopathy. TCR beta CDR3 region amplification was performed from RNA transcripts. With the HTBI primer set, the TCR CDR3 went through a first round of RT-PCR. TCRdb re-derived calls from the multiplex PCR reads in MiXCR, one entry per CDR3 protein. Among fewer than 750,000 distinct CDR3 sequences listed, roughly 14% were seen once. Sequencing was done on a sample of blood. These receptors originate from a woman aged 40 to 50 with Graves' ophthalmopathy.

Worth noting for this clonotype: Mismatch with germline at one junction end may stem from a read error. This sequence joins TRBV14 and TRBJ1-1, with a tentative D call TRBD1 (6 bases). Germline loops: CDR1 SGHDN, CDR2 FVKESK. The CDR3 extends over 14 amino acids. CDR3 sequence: CTSSQLGGATEAFF. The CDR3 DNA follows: TGTACCAGCAGTCAACTTGGGGGGGCCACTGAAGCTTTCTTT. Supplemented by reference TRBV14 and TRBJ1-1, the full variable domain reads EAGVTQFPSHSVIEKGQTVTLRCDPISGHDNLYWYRRVMGKEIKFLLHFVKESKQDESGMPNNRFLAERTGGTYSTLKVQPAELEDSGVYFCTSSQLGGATEAFFGQGTRLTVV.

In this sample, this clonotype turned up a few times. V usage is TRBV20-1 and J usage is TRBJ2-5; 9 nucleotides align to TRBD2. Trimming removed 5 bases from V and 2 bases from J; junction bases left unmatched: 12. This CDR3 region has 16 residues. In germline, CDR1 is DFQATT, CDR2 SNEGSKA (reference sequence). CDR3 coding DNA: TGCAGTGCTCCGCGGGGGGGGGACAGCAGACAAGAGACCCAGTACTTC. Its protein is CSAPRGGDSRQETQYF.

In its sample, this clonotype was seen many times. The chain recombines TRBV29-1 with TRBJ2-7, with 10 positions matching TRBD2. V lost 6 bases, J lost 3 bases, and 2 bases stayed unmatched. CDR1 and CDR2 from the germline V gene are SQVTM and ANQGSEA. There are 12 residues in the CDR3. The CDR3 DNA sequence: TGCAGCGTCGGACTAGCGGTCTACGAGCAGTACTTC. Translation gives CSVGLAVYEQYF.

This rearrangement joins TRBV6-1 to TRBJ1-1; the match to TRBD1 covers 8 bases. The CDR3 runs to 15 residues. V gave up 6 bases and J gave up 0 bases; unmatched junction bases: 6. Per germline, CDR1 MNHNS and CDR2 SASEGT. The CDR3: CASRGGQAMNTEAFF. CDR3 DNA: TGTGCCAGCAGGGGGGGACAGGCTATGAACACTGAAGCTTTCTTT.

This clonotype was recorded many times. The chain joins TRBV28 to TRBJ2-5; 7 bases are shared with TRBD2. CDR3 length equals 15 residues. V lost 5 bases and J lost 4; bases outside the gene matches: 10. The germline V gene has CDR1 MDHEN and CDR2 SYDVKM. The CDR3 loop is CASSDRLALAETQYF. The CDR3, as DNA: TGTGCCAGCAGTGATCGACTAGCCTTGGCAGAGACCCAGTACTTC. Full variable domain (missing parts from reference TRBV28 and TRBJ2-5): DVKVTQSSRYLVKRTGEKVFLECVQDMDHENMFWYRQDPGLGLRLIYFSYDVKMKEKGDIPEGYSVSREKKERFSLILESASTNQTSMYLCASSDRLALAETQYFGPGTRLLVL.

The CDR3 coding sequence is TGTGCCAGCAGTTACTGGCTCACAGATACGCAGTATTTT. Its protein product is CASSYWLTDTQYF. The rearrangement links TRBV6-5 to TRBJ2-3, with D hard to call. The CDR3 sequence is 13 residues long. Trimming cost V 1 base and J 2 bases, with 4 bases left between them. The germline gives CDR1 MNHEY, CDR2 SVGAGI.

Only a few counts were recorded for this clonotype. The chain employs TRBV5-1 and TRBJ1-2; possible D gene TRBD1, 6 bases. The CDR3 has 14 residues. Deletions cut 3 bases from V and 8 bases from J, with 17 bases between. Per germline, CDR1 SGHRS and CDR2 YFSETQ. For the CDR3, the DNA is TGCGCCAGCAGCTCCGGGACACCCGCTATGGGCTACACCTTC. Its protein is CASSSGTPAMGYTF.

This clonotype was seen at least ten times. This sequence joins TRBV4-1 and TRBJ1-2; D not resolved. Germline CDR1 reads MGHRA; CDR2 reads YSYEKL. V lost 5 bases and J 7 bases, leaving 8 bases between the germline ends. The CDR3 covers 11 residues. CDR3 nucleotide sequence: TGCGCCAGCAGCAGAGGGTCTGGCTACACCTTC. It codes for CASSRGSGYTF.

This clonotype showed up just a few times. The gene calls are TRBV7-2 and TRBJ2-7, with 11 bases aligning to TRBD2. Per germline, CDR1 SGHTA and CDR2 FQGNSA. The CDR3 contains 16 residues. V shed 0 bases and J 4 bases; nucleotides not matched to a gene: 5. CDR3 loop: CASSLAPTSGGYEQYF. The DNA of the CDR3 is TGTGCCAGCAGCTTAGCGCCTACTAGCGGGGGATACGAGCAGTACTTC.

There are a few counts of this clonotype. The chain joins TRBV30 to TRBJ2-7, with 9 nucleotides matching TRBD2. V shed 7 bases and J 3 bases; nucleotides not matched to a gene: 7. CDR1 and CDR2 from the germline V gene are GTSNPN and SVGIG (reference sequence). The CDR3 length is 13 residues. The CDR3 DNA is TGTGCCTACTTAGCGGGAGATAACTACGAGCAGTACTTC. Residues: CAYLAGDNYEQYF. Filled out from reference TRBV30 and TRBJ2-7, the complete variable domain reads SQTIHQWPATLVQPVGSPLSLECTVEGTSNPNLYWYRQAAGRGLQLLFYSVGIGQISSEVPQNLSASRPQDRQFILSSKKLLLSDSGFYLCAYLAGDNYEQYFGPGTRLTVT.

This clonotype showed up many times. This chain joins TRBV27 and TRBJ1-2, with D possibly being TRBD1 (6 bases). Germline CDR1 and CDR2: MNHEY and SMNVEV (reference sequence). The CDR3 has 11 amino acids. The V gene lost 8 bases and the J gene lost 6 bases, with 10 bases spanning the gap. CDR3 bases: TGTGCCAGCGGATGGGGGCATGGCTACACCTTC. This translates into CASGWGHGYTF.

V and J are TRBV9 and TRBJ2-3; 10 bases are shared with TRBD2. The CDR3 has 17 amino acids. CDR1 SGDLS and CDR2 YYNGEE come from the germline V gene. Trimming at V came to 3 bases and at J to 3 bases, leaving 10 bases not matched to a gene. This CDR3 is CASSASGTSVGTDTQYF. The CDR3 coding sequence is TGTGCCAGCAGCGCCTCCGGGACTAGCGTGGGGACAGATACGCAGTATTTT.

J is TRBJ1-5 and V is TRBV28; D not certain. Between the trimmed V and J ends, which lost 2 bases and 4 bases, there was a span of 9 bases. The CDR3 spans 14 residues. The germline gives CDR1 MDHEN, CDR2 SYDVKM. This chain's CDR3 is CASSLGGANQPQHF. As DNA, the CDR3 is TGTGCCAGCAGTTTAGGAGGTGCTAATCAGCCCCAGCATTTT.

DNA of the CDR3: TGTGCCAGCACTCCCCATCGGGATAGCGGGAGTGGGTTTCAGGAGACCCAGTACTTC. Its protein product is CASTPHRDSGSGFQETQYF. The chain joins TRBV12-3 or TRBV12-4 to TRBJ2-5; 9 bases fit TRBD2. V was clipped by 7 bases and J by 5 bases; unmatched bases: 23. This CDR3 has 19 residues.

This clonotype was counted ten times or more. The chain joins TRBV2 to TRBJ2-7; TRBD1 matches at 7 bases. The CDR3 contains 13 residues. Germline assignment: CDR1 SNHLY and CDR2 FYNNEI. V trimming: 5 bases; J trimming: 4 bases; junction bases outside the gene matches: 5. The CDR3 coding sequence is TGTGCCAGCAGTCCGGACAGGTTGTACGAGCAGTACTTC. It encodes CASSPDRLYEQYF.

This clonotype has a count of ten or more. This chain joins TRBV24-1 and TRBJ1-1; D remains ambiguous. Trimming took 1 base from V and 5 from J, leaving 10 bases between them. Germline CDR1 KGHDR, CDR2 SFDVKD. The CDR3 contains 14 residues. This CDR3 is CATSDFGRRTEAFF. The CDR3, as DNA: TGTGCCACCAGTGATTTTGGCCGGAGGACTGAAGCTTTCTTT.

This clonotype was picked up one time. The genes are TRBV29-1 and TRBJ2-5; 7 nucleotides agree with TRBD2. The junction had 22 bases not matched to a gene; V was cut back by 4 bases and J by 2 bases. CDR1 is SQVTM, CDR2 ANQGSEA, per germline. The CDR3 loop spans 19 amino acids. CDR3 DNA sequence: TGCAGCGTTGCCGGAACCGACAGTTACCGGGAGGAGGGTCAAGAGACCCAGTACTTC. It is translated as CSVAGTDSYREEGQETQYF.

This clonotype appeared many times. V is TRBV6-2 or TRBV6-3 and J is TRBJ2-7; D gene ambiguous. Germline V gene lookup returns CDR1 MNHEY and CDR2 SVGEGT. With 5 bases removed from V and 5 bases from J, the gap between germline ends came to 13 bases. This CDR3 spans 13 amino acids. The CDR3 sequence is CASSPRNLDEQYF. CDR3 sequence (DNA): TGTGCCAGCAGTCCGAGGAATTTGGACGAGCAGTACTTC.

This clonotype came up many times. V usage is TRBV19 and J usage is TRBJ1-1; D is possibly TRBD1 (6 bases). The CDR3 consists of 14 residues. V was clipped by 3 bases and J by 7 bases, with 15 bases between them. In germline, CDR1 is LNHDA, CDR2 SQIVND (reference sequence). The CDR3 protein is CASSITGSLNEAFF. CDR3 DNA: TGTGCCAGTAGTATCACAGGGAGTTTAAATGAAGCTTTCTTT.

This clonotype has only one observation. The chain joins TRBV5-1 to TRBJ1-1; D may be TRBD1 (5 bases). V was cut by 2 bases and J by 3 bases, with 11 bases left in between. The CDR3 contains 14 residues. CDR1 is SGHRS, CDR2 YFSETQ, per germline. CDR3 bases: TGCGCCAGCAGCTTATCGGGGGAGTACACTGAAGCTTTCTTT. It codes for CASSLSGEYTEAFF.

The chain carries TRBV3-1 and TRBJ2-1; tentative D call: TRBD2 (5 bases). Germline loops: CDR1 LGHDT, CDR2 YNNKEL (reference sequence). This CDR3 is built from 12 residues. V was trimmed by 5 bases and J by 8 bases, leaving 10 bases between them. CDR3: CASSRTGDEQFF. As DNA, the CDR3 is TGTGCCAGCAGCAGGACTGGCGATGAGCAGTTCTTC.